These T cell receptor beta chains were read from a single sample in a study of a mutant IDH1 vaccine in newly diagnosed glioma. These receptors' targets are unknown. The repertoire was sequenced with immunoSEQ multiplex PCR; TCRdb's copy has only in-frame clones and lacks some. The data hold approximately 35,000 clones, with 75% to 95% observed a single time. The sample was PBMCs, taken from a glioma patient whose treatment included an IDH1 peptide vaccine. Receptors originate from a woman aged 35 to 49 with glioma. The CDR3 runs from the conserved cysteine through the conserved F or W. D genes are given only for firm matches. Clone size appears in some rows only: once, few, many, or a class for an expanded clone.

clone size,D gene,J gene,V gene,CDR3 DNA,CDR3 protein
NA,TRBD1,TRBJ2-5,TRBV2,TGTGCCAGCAGTGAACCCCGGCCCAGGACAGGGCGGATTCGAGAGACCCAGTACTTC,CASSEPRPRTGRIRETQYF
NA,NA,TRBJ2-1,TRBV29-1,TGCAGCGTTGTTACGCAGCAACATGGGCAGTTCTTC,CSVVTQQHGQFF
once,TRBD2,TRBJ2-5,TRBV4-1,TGCGCCAGCAGCCAAGATTTCCTAGCGGGGGGTGAGACCCAGTACTTC,CASSQDFLAGGETQYF
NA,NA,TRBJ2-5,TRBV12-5,TGTGCTAGTGGTTTGACAGGTGTGGAGACCCAGTACTTC,CASGLTGVETQYF
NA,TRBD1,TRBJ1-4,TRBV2,TGTGCCAGCACCTGGGGGACAGGGGGCAGAAGTGAAAAACTGTTTTTT,CASTWGTGGRSEKLFF
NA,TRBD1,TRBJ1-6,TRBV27,TGTGCCAGCAGTTTAACCCGACAGGGTCATAATTCACCCCTCCACTTT,CASSLTRQGHNSPLHF
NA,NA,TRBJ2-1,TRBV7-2,TGTGCCAGCAGCCCACTCTGGGCCTACAATGAGCAGTTCTTC,CASSPLWAYNEQFF
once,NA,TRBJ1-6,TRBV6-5,TGTGCCAGCAGTTCCCCCGGGACGGCCGGTGCCCTCCACTTT,CASSSPGTAGALHF
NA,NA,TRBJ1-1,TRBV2,TGTGCCAGCAGTGGACAGGTTTACGAAGCTTTCTTT,CASSGQVYEAFF
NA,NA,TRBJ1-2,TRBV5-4,TGTGCCAGCAGCTTGGACGCACTCGGCTACACCTTC,CASSLDALGYTF
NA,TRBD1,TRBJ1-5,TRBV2,TGTGCCAGCAGCCTCTCCGGGACAGGGGGCGGGAGTCAGCCCCAGCATTTT,CASSLSGTGGGSQPQHF
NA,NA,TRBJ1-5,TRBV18,TGTGCCAGCTCACCCCAGGACAGTAAGCAGCCCCAGCATTTT,CASSPQDSKQPQHF
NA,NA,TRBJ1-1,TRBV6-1,TGTGCCAGCAGACCGGGTCGCGAAGCTTTCTTT,CASRPGREAFF
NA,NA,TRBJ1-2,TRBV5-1,TGCGCCAGCAGCTTGGCGGGTACAACTAACTATGGCTACACCTTC,CASSLAGTTNYGYTF
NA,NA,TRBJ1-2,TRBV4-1,TGCGCCAGCAGCCAAGAACCAAACCCAAACTATGGCTACACCTTC,CASSQEPNPNYGYTF
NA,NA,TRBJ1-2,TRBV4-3,TGCGCCAGCAGCCAAGATTTGAGGGGTGAGGGCTACACCTTC,CASSQDLRGEGYTF
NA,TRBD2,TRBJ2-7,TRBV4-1,TGCGCCAGCAGCCGAGAGACTAGCGGTTCCTACGAGCAGTACTTC,CASSRETSGSYEQYF
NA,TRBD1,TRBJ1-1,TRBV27,TGTGCCAGCAGTTTAACCACGGACAGGTTAAATGAAGCTTTCTTT,CASSLTTDRLNEAFF
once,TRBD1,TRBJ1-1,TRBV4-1,TGCGCCAGCAGCCAAGGACAGGGGATGAACACTGAAGCTTTCTTT,CASSQGQGMNTEAFF
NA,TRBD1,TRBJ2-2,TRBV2,TGTGCCAGCACTGGACAGGGCCTACCCGGGGAGCTGTTTTTT,CASTGQGLPGELFF
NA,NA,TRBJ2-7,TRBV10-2,TGCGCCAGCCAGACGGATGCCTACGAGCAGTACTTC,CASQTDAYEQYF
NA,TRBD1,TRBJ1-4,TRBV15,TGTGCCATCCCGGGACAGAGTAATGAAAAACTGTTTTTT,CAIPGQSNEKLFF
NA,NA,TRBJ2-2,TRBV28,TGTGCCAGCAGTGAAGCCGGGGAGCTGTTTTTT,CASSEAGELFF
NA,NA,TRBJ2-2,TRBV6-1,TGTGCCAGCAGGACGCCCGTGACGGGGACCGGGGAGCTGTTTTTT,CASRTPVTGTGELFF
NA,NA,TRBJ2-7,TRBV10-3,TGTGCCATCAGTTTGGACGGGAGTGACGAGCAGTACTTC,CAISLDGSDEQYF
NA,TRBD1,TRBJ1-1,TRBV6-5,TGTGCCAGCAGTAAGGGACAGATGAACACTGAAGCTTTCTTT,CASSKGQMNTEAFF
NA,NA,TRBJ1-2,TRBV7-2,TGTGCCAGCCGACCTGGACAGACCCATGGCTACACCTTC,CASRPGQTHGYTF
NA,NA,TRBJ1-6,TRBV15,TGTGCCACCAGCAGAGAGGGGTTTGAGAATTCACCCCTCCACTTT,CATSREGFENSPLHF
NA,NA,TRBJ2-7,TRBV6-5,TGTGCCAGCAGTTATAACCGGGACTACGAGCAGTACTTC,CASSYNRDYEQYF
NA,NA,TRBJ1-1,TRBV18,TGTGCCAGCTCATACGAACAGGGGAACACTGAAGCTTTCTTT,CASSYEQGNTEAFF
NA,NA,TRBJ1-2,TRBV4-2,TGTGCCAGCAGCCAAGCTACGGGGCCGGCTAACTATGGCTACACCTTC,CASSQATGPANYGYTF
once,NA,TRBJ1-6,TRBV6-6,TGTGCCAGCAGTTACCTACAGGGTGAGGGCCGTTCACCCCTCCACTTT,CASSYLQGEGRSPLHF
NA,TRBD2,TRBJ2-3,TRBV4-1,TGCGCCAGCAGGTGGGAGGGAGCCCTTGTCGCAGATACGCAGTATTTT,CASRWEGALVADTQYF
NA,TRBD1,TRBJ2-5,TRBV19,TGTGCCAGTAGTATGGCAGGGGACAGGAGCCAAGAGACCCAGTACTTC,CASSMAGDRSQETQYF
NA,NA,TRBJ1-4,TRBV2,TGTGCCAGCAGTGAGGGCGGAGTGAATGAAAAACTGTTTTTT,CASSEGGVNEKLFF
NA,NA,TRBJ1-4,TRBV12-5,TGTGCTAGTGGTTTGGTACCGTCAGGGGCAGATGAGACAACTAATGAAAAACTGTTTTTT,CASGLVPSGADETTNEKLFF
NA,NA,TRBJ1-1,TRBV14,TGTGCCAGCAGCCAAGTTTGGGGGAACACTGAAGCTTTCTTT,CASSQVWGNTEAFF
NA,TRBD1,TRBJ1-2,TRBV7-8,TGTGCCAGCAGCTTCGGGACAGGGGTTGGCTACACCTTC,CASSFGTGVGYTF
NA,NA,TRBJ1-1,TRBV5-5,TGTGCCAGCAGGACCCAAGGCCCTGAAGCTTTCTTT,CASRTQGPEAFF
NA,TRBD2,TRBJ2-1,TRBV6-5,TGTGCCAGCAGATCCGGACTAGCGCTGTACAATGAGCAGTTCTTC,CASRSGLALYNEQFF
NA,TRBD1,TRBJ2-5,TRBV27,TGTGCCAGCAGTACCGACAGGGGTAAGACCCAGTACTTC,CASSTDRGKTQYF
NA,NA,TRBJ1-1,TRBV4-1,TGCGCCAGCAGCCAAGATCAGTACACTGAAGCTTTCTTT,CASSQDQYTEAFF
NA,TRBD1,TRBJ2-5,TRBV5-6,TGTGCCAGCAGCTTGGTTGCCAGGGGGATCGGGGAGACCCAGTACTTC,CASSLVARGIGETQYF
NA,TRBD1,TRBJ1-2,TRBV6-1,TGTGCCAGCAGTGAAGAGGGGACAGGGGGATTTGCCTATGGCTACACCTTC,CASSEEGTGGFAYGYTF
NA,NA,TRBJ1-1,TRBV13,TGTGCCAGCAGCTTGGGTTTGAACACTGAAGCTTTCTTT,CASSLGLNTEAFF
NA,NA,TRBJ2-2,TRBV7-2,TGTGCCAGCAGCTCGAGGGGGACGAACACCGGGGAGCTGTTTTTT,CASSSRGTNTGELFF
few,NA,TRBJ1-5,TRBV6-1,TGTGCCAGCAGTAAAGGGAGGGATCGGAGCAATCAGCCCCAGCATTTT,CASSKGRDRSNQPQHF
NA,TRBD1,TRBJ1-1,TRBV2,TGTGCCAGCAGCCCCGGGACAGGGAGAAAGACTGAAGCTTTCTTT,CASSPGTGRKTEAFF
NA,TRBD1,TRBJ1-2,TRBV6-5,TGTGCCAGCAGCCCCGGGACAGTGATCTATGGCTACACCTTC,CASSPGTVIYGYTF